This T cell receptor beta chain was profiled in a study of monozygotic twins with inflammatory bowel disease. Study observations and caveats: Relative clonotype sharing with others was diminished in IBD patients versus healthy twins, particularly with disease activity. Twins with IBD were found to have lower TCRbeta diversity (inverse Simpson) than healthy co-twins.

For this clonotype: Its antigen is not known.

This CDR3 has 16 residues. Germline V lookup: CDR1 SGHRS, CDR2 YFSETQ. TCRdb reprocessed the 5' RACE reads and reports one entry per CDR3 protein, with no DNA. The table lists about 330,000 distinct CDR3 sequences. The chain links TRBV5-1 to TRBJ1-2. Sequenced input: blood. The sequence was obtained from a human donor with ulcerative colitis or Crohn's disease, or a healthy co-twin of an affected twin (not recorded which). CDR3 loop: CASSSSGGVSYYGYTF.